The 3 T cell receptor beta chains reported below all come from one sample, sequenced in a study of T cell clones after liver transplantation. This table comes from immunoSEQ multiplex PCR, and its TCRdb copy is limited to in-frame clones, with some not included. In the table there are roughly 100,000 clones, about 88% of which are singletons. The source was CD4+ T cells from blood, collected approximately 4 years after liver transplant. The receptor source for this set is a human patient who received a liver transplant. Some of the T cells might come from the graft donor.

The rearrangement joins TRBV7-8 to TRBJ2-2; TRBD2 is a possible D gene (5 bases). The V and J ends lost 1 base and 7 bases respectively, with 22 bases between them. The CDR3 loop spans 18 amino acids. Looked up from germline, CDR1 is SGHVS and CDR2 is FQNEAQ. Here the CDR3 DNA reads TGTGCCAGCAGCTTAGGGCGGGCGGCGGGCAGATCGAGCGGGGAGCTGTTTTTT. Amino acids: CASSLGRAAGRSSGELFF.

In its sample, this clone was seen once. The rearrangement links TRBV2 to TRBJ2-2; 7 positions match TRBD1. Germline V gene data show CDR1 as SNHLY and CDR2 as FYNNEI. The CDR3 spans 15 residues. V lost 5 bases and J lost 0; bases outside the gene matches: 3. The CDR3 DNA follows: TGTGCCAGCAGTCGACAGGGACCGAACACCGGGGAGCTGTTTTTT. This codes for CASSRQGPNTGELFF.

The genes are TRBV11-2 and TRBJ2-1; D unresolved. This CDR3 has 11 amino acids. V shed 1 base and J shed 10 bases, with 5 bases lying between them. Per germline, CDR1 SGHAT and CDR2 FQNNGV. The CDR3 DNA sequence: TGTGCCAGCAGCTTAGCCCGAGAGCAGTTCTTC. Its translation is CASSLAREQFF.